This T cell receptor (beta chain) appears in the sequencing data of a study of blood T cell repertoires in COVID-19. CDR3 size: 14 residues. The germline CDR1 and CDR2 sequences are LGHNT and FRNRAP. Germline trimming cut 7 bases from V and 0 bases from J; bases unmatched to any gene: 6. Only in-frame clones appear in the TCRdb table, and some are missing; sequencing was by immunoSEQ multiplex PCR. This sample has more than 200,000 clones, with about four fifths found just once. The sequence was collected from a man aged 45-65 years with active or convalescent COVID-19. The sequenced sample consisted of peripheral blood. The chain couples TRBV12-5 to TRBJ2-7; 7 nucleotides align to TRBD1. This CDR3 reads CASAPDRYSYEQYF. The CDR3 region has the DNA TGTGCTAGTGCCCCGGACAGGTACTCCTACGAGCAGTACTTC.